A single sample gave rise to the 21 T cell receptor beta chains below, sequenced in a study of blood T cells in healthy people across ages. PCR was performed a second time for roughly 7 to 11 cycles using a sample-barcoded 5' primer and a J-beta primer mix. In TCRdb, the 5' RACE reads were re-called with MiXCR into one record per CDR3 protein. The data show 1.4 million to 1.5 million distinct CDR3 sequences, with approximately 40% seen just once and less than 8% held by the top ten. The sequenced material came from blood. The source of these receptors is a woman aged 18-29 years in good health.

The CDR3 DNA reads TGTGCCAGCAGCCCCGATAGGGAACGGAATGAGCAGTTCTTC. Protein sequence: CASSPDRERNEQFF. V and J are TRBV5-5 and TRBJ2-1, with no clear D. Germline-derived CDR1 and CDR2 are SGHKS and YYEKEE (reference sequence). The germline V and J ends were trimmed by 4 bases and 7 bases, with 15 bases remaining between them. This CDR3 has 14 residues.

This clonotype has a single count. J is TRBJ2-3 and V is TRBV5-1, with D unclear. Germline loops: CDR1 SGHRS, CDR2 YFSETQ. This CDR3 has 14 residues. Trimming pared 7 bases from V and 1 base from J, leaving 13 bases between. CDR3 protein: CASRMGIRTDTQYF. The CDR3 DNA sequence: TGCGCCAGCCGAATGGGAATACGCACAGATACGCAGTATTTT.

This clonotype was counted only a few times. The rearrangement links TRBV28 to TRBJ2-3, with TRBD1 matching over 7 bases. Germline V gene lookup returns CDR1 MDHEN and CDR2 SYDVKM. With V trimmed by 6 bases and J by 4 bases, 13 bases remained unmatched. The CDR3 runs to 16 residues. The CDR3 spells CASSSPGQKGPDTQYF. In DNA form, the CDR3 reads TGTGCCAGCAGCTCTCCGGGACAGAAAGGTCCAGATACGCAGTATTTT.

J is TRBJ2-3 and V is TRBV6-6; unclear D gene. Germline V CDR1 and CDR2: MNHNY, SVGAGI (reference sequence). CDR3 length: 13 amino acids. Trimming shortened V by 6 bases and J by 6 bases, and 13 bases separated the two germline ends. In DNA, the CDR3 is TGTGCCAGCAGCAATACCCCCATGGATACGCAGTATTTT. Encoded protein: CASSNTPMDTQYF.

There are a few counts of this clonotype. The CDR3 region is CASSGLQNTGELFF. As DNA, the CDR3 is TGTGCCAGCAGCGGACTCCAGAACACCGGGGAGCTGTTTTTT. This sequence joins TRBV6-5 and TRBJ2-2; weak D call: TRBD2 (5 bases). This CDR3 is built from 14 residues. Germline CDR1 MNHEY, CDR2 SVGAGI. Trimming shortened V by 6 bases and J by 1 base, and 9 bases separated the two germline ends.

CDR3 in DNA: TGCAGTGCTAGTCCTTGGACTAGCGGGAGTAGGGGTGAGCAGTTCTTC. This sequence encodes CSASPWTSGSRGEQFF. The rearrangement joins TRBV20-1 to TRBJ2-1; 13 bases agree with TRBD2. Per germline, CDR1 DFQATT and CDR2 SNEGSKA (reference sequence). J was trimmed by 9 bases and V by 3 bases; bases with no gene match: 11. This CDR3 spans 16 amino acids.

This clonotype has only a few counts. CDR3 nucleotides: TGTGCCAGCAGTTACGCGGGGCCCACAGATACGCAGTATTTT. Amino acid sequence: CASSYAGPTDTQYF. The chain is built from TRBV6-5 and TRBJ2-3; D may be TRBD2 (6 bases). The ends were cut back, 2 bases at V and 2 bases at J, with 8 bases in the middle. Germline V gives CDR1 MNHEY, CDR2 SVGAGI. The CDR3 extends over 14 amino acids.

The genes are TRBV7-2 and TRBJ2-7; possible D gene TRBD1, 6 bases. The CDR3 covers 13 residues. V shed 11 bases and J shed 3 bases, with 17 bases lying between them. CDR1 SGHTA and CDR2 FQGNSA come from the germline V gene. CDR3 DNA sequence: TGTGCCCTAGAACGGGACAAAGACTACGAGCAGTACTTC. Translated, it gives CALERDKDYEQYF.

There are a few counts of this clonotype. The chain combines TRBV11-2 with TRBJ2-7, with 9 bases fitting TRBD1. V lost 1 base and J lost 5; bases outside the gene matches: 9. CDR1 SGHAT and CDR2 FQNNGV come from the germline V gene. CDR3 length: 16 residues. CDR3 sequence (DNA): TGTGCCAGCAGCTTAGGCCCCGGGACAGGGTTCGACGAGCAGTACTTC. This codes for CASSLGPGTGFDEQYF.

The sample holds a few counts of this clonotype. The rearrangement joins TRBV2 to TRBJ1-5; TRBD1 agrees at 8 bases. Germline CDR1 SNHLY, CDR2 FYNNEI. V lost 9 bases, J lost 0 bases, and 4 bases stayed unmatched. The CDR3 loop spans 14 amino acids. CDR3 nucleotide sequence: TGTGCCAGTGAGACAGGGGATAGCAATCAGCCCCAGCATTTT. Protein sequence: CASETGDSNQPQHF.

This clonotype was recorded at least ten times. V usage is TRBV6-5 and J usage is TRBJ2-3; 13 bases are a match to TRBD2. The CDR3 totals 15 residues. Trimming removed 5 bases from V and 3 bases from J; junction bases left unmatched: 2. Germline CDR1 MNHEY, CDR2 SVGAGI. The CDR3 sequence: CASSRLAGGTDTQYF. The CDR3 DNA follows: TGTGCCAGCAGTCGACTAGCGGGAGGTACAGATACGCAGTATTTT.

The chain links TRBV2 to TRBJ2-1; D may be TRBD2 (6 bases). Germline CDR1 SNHLY, CDR2 FYNNEI. Trimming removed 2 bases from V and 7 bases from J, with 9 bases in between. CDR3 length: 13 amino acids. This chain's CDR3 is CASSEWGLNEQFF. DNA of the CDR3: TGTGCCAGCAGTGAATGGGGACTGAATGAGCAGTTCTTC.

The genes are TRBV11-1 and TRBJ2-1, with a possible D match to TRBD2 (5 bases). The CDR3 is made up of 21 amino acids. From germline, CDR1 is SGHAT and CDR2 FQDESV (reference sequence). Trimming took 4 bases from V and 8 from J, leaving 36 bases between them. The CDR3 bases are TGTGCCAGCAGCTCCGACTCGAGTAGGACGACGCTCGACGACGGACTCGATGAGCAGTTCTTC. Translation gives CASSSDSSRTTLDDGLDEQFF.

This clonotype was recorded a few times. This sequence joins TRBV11-2 and TRBJ2-4, with TRBD2 matching over 12 bases. V dropped 6 bases and J dropped 0; count of bases not matched to a gene: 9. Germline loops: CDR1 SGHAT, CDR2 FQNNGV. The CDR3 spans 18 residues. The CDR3: CASSQDLAGGVAKNIQYF. CDR3 bases: TGTGCCAGCAGTCAAGACCTAGCGGGAGGGGTAGCCAAAAACATTCAGTACTTC.

The V call is TRBV29-1, the J call TRBJ2-5; D is perhaps TRBD1 or TRBD2 (5 bases each). Per germline, CDR1 SQVTM and CDR2 ANQGSEA. Trimming pared 1 base from V and 5 bases from J, leaving 35 bases between. This CDR3 comprises 21 residues. Here the CDR3 reads CSVEGGRQSVLASTGHETQYF. The CDR3 DNA is TGCAGCGTTGAAGGGGGGAGACAGTCCGTCTTGGCCTCTACGGGGCACGAGACCCAGTACTTC.

V gene TRBV4-2 combines with J gene TRBJ2-7, with 9 bases identical to TRBD1. Germline V gene data show CDR1 as LGHNA and CDR2 as YNFKEQ. The J segment lost 3 bases and the V segment lost 4 bases, leaving 16 bases of the junction unmatched. This CDR3 region has 18 residues. CDR3 protein: CASSLQPRGQGVFYEQYF. The CDR3 bases are TGTGCCAGCAGCCTCCAACCTCGGGGACAGGGCGTCTTCTACGAGCAGTACTTC.

This chain links TRBV27 with TRBJ2-3; no firm D call. Between the trimmed V and J ends, which lost 11 bases and 3 bases, there was a span of 18 bases. This CDR3 contains 14 residues. The germline gives CDR1 MNHEY, CDR2 SMNVEV (reference sequence). The CDR3 loop reads CAPSFSPGTDTQYF. CDR3 DNA: TGTGCCCCCAGTTTTAGTCCCGGGACAGATACGCAGTATTTT.

The sample holds many counts of this clonotype. CDR3 in amino acids: CASTISGTGNGELFF. The CDR3 DNA is TGTGCCAGCACCATTTCCGGGACGGGGAACGGGGAGCTGTTTTTT. The J gene is TRBJ2-2, the V gene TRBV13, with D possibly called TRBD1 or TRBD2 (5 bases each). V lost 7 bases, J lost 7 bases, and 19 bases lay in between. Germline CDR1 PRHDT, CDR2 FYEKMQ (reference sequence). The CDR3 loop spans 15 amino acids.

The chain uses TRBV5-4 and TRBJ1-2, with D unclear. CDR3 length: 13 residues. With 9 bases removed from V and 1 base from J, the gap between germline ends came to 13 bases. Germline CDR1 reads SGHNT; CDR2 reads YYREEE (reference sequence). The CDR3 DNA is TGTGCCATTAATCGGGGTTATAACTATGGCTACACCTTC. This gives the protein CAINRGYNYGYTF.

This chain joins TRBV20-1 and TRBJ2-7; 7 bases map to TRBD2. Germline V gene sequence: CDR1 DFQATT, CDR2 SNEGSKA (reference sequence). Unmatched junction bases numbered 15, after V lost 5 bases and J lost 5 bases. The length of the CDR3 is 15 residues. CDR3 DNA sequence: TGCAGTGCTGTCAGACTAGCCACGGGAGCTGACGAGCAGTACTTC. This translates into CSAVRLATGADEQYF.

There are a few counts of this clonotype. This chain uses TRBV3-1 with TRBJ2-4, with D perhaps TRBD1 or TRBD2 (6 bases each). This CDR3 is 16 amino acids long. The V gene's germline CDR1 is LGHDT and CDR2 YNNKEL (reference sequence). V gave up 1 base and J gave up 0 bases, with 10 bases separating them. CDR3 residues: CASSQVGGVAKNIQYF. The DNA for the CDR3 is TGTGCCAGCAGCCAAGTCGGGGGCGTAGCCAAAAACATTCAGTACTTC.